Listed below are T cell receptor beta chains from one sample, sequenced in a study of spatial heterogeneity in lung cancer. In TCRdb, the 5' RACE reads were re-called with MiXCR into one record per CDR3 protein. The repertoire has about 100,000 distinct CDR3 sequences, nearly 4.5% of them found once; the top ten carry about 20%. Sequenced here: lung tumor tissue, sampled at surgery. These receptor sequences come from a male donor with early-stage non-small cell lung cancer. Each CDR3 is given with its conserved first and last residue. The order of the fields is CDR3 protein, CDR3 DNA, V gene, clone size, D gene, J gene. D genes are given only for firm matches. A clone size is listed for some rows: how often the clone was seen (once, few, many), or a class if it is expanded.

CASSYSGNTIYF,TGTGCCAGCAGCTACTCTGGAAACACCATATATTTT,TRBV7-9,many,.,TRBJ1-3
CASSEFHADEQFF,TGTGCCAGCAGTGAGTTCCACGCCGATGAGCAGTTCTTC,TRBV2,many,.,TRBJ2-1
CASSRNRGLNTEAFF,TGTGCCAGCAGCCGGAACAGGGGTTTGAACACTGAAGCTTTCTTT,TRBV14,many,TRBD1,TRBJ1-1
CASSLHGGDEKLFF,TGTGCCAGCAGTTTGCACGGCGGCGATGAAAAACTGTTTTTT,TRBV27,many,.,TRBJ1-4
CASSRRDRQDTQYF,TGTGCCAGCAGCCGACGGGATCGTCAAGATACGCAGTATTTT,TRBV3-1,many,.,TRBJ2-3
CSARGLYNEQFF,TGCAGTGCTAGGGGACTGTACAATGAGCAGTTCTTC,TRBV20-1,many,.,TRBJ2-1
CASSDPGGYAFF,TGTGCCAGCTCGGACCCAGGGGGCTATGCTTTCTTT,TRBV18,many,TRBD1,TRBJ1-1
CASSYSTGVEVQDF,TGTGCCAGCAGTTACTCGACAGGCGTTGAGGTGCAGGACTTC,TRBV6-2/TRBV6-3,many,.,TRBJ2-7
CSVQTSEGEQYF,TGCAGCGTCCAGACTAGCGAAGGCGAGCAGTACTTC,TRBV29-1,many,TRBD2,TRBJ2-7
CAWSGGFQPQHF,TGTGCCTGGAGTGGAGGGTTCCAGCCCCAGCATTTT,TRBV30,many,.,TRBJ1-5
CASRKAGQGINEQFF,TGTGCCAGCAGAAAGGCGGGACAGGGGATAAATGAGCAGTTCTTC,TRBV12-3/TRBV12-4,few,TRBD1,TRBJ2-1
CASSRGGSRTYGYTF,TGTGCCAGCAGCCGGGGAGGCAGCAGAACATATGGCTACACCTTC,TRBV7-9,many,.,TRBJ1-2
CASSSAPRAKNIQYF,TGTGCCAGCAGCTCCGCGCCCCGAGCCAAAAACATTCAGTACTTC,TRBV28,many,.,TRBJ2-4
CSAARLARETQYF,TGCAGTGCTGCCCGACTAGCGCGAGAGACCCAGTACTTC,TRBV20-1,many,TRBD2,TRBJ2-5
CAIGELEGLIETQYF,TGTGCCATCGGAGAGCTGGAGGGGTTGATAGAGACCCAGTACTTC,TRBV10-3,.,.,TRBJ2-5
CASTSQGTAQPQHF,TGTGCCAGCACCTCCCAGGGGACTGCCCAGCCCCAGCATTTT,TRBV6-6,many,.,TRBJ1-5
CASSWDRGETLYEQFF,TGTGCCAGCAGTTGGGACCGGGGGGAGACCCTCTATGAGCAGTTCTTC,TRBV28,few,TRBD2,TRBJ2-1
CASSEAGEETQYF,TGTGCCAGCAGCGAAGCGGGCGAAGAGACCCAGTACTTC,TRBV7-9,few,.,TRBJ2-5
CASSHASSGKGNTGELFF,TGTGCCAGCAGCCATGCGAGTAGCGGGAAAGGGAACACCGGGGAGCTGTTTTTT,TRBV4-2,many,TRBD2,TRBJ2-2
CASSRTGEDDEAFF,TGTGCCAGCAGTAGGACAGGAGAAGACGATGAAGCTTTCTTT,TRBV2,many,TRBD1,TRBJ1-1
CASSTPVLAGEGSADTQYF,TGCGCCAGCAGTACCCCTGTGCTAGCGGGAGAGGGGAGCGCAGATACGCAGTATTTT,TRBV10-2,many,TRBD2,TRBJ2-3
CASSEPPKAFF,TGTGCCAGCAGTGAGCCGCCCAAAGCTTTCTTT,TRBV2,many,.,TRBJ1-1
CASSPSGNTGELFF,TGTGCCAGCAGTCCTAGCGGGAACACCGGGGAGCTGTTTTTT,TRBV6-5,.,TRBD2,TRBJ2-2
CASSLGIEQFF,TGTGCCAGCAGCTTGGGTATTGAGCAGTTCTTC,TRBV7-9,many,.,TRBJ2-1
CASSLASGLVDTQYF,TGTGCCAGCAGTTTGGCTAGCGGGCTGGTGGATACGCAGTATTTT,TRBV12-3/TRBV12-4,many,TRBD2,TRBJ2-3
CASSLDTGYENSPLHF,TGTGCCAGCAGTTTAGATACGGGCTACGAGAATTCACCCCTCCACTTT,TRBV28,many,.,TRBJ1-6
CASSWDLNSPLHF,TGCGCCAGCAGCTGGGACTTAAATTCACCCCTCCACTTT,TRBV4-1,.,.,TRBJ1-6
CSAGVTEAFF,TGCAGCGCGGGTGTCACTGAAGCTTTCTTT,TRBV29-1,many,.,TRBJ1-1
CATQMNYGYTF,TGTGCCACGCAGATGAACTATGGCTACACCTTC,TRBV2,many,.,TRBJ1-2
CASSVENTQYF,TGTGCCAGCAGTGTGGAGAATACGCAGTATTTT,TRBV7-9,many,.,TRBJ2-3